A single sample gave rise to the 32 T cell receptor beta chains below, sequenced in a study of cytomegalovirus exposure and HLA in healthy donors. The study ran its PCR with 60 Vbeta and 13 Jbeta primers. Produced via immunoSEQ multiplex PCR; TCRdb's table is partial and in-frame only. This sample yields about 90,000 clones, of which 70% to 75% are seen a single time; about a sixth belongs to the top ten. Sequencing used PBMCs. These receptors came from a woman between 18 and 29 years old in good health and CMV-seropositive.

The chain is built from TRBV7-2 and TRBJ2-5; TRBD2 agrees at 8 bases. The CDR3 has 14 amino acids. The germline V gene encodes CDR1 SGHTA and CDR2 FQGNSA. J was trimmed by 5 bases and V by 5 bases; bases with no gene match: 7. The CDR3: CASSIGTRGETQYF. The CDR3 DNA follows: TGTGCCAGCAGCATCGGGACTAGAGGGGAGACCCAGTACTTC. The full variable domain, in which reference TRBV7-2 and TRBJ2-5 provide the parts outside the CDR3, is GAGVSQSPSNKVTEKGKDVELRCDPISGHTALYWYRQSLGQGLEFLIYFQGNSAPDKSGLPSDRFSAERTGGSVSTLTIQRTQQEDSAVYLCASSIGTRGETQYFGPGTRLLVL.

The chain employs TRBV7-6 and TRBJ1-5, with D possibly matching TRBD1 (6 bases). The CDR3 is 12 residues long. CDR1 is SGHVS, CDR2 FNYEAQ, per germline. Deletions cut 7 bases from V and 8 bases from J, with 12 bases between. The CDR3 coding sequence is TGTGCCAGCACCATGCCAGGGGAGCCCCAGCATTTT. This sequence encodes CASTMPGEPQHF.

There are a few counts of this clone. The V and J genes are TRBV28 and TRBJ2-3; D not certain. The germline V gene encodes CDR1 MDHEN and CDR2 SYDVKM. The CDR3 totals 12 residues. Trimming pared 4 bases from V and 6 bases from J, leaving 8 bases between. The CDR3, as DNA: TGTGCCAGCAGTTCCCCTCGGGATACGCAGTATTTT. It is translated as CASSSPRDTQYF.

This clone was detected only once. V and J are TRBV9 and TRBJ1-2; 7 bases map to TRBD1. This CDR3 spans 16 amino acids. Looked up from germline, CDR1 is SGDLS and CDR2 is YYNGEE. With 4 bases clipped from V and 1 base from J, the junction kept 10 bases outside the gene matches. In DNA form, the CDR3 reads TGTGCCAGCAGCCTGCTAGGGGGCCCCCTTAACTATGGCTACACCTTC. Translated: CASSLLGGPLNYGYTF.

J is TRBJ2-2 and V is TRBV6-5; 8 positions match TRBD1. The CDR3 has 16 amino acids. V lost 2 bases and J lost 1; bases outside the gene matches: 3. The germline V gene encodes CDR1 MNHEY and CDR2 SVGAGI. This CDR3 is CASSYLGTGNTGELFF. The CDR3 DNA follows: TGTGCCAGCAGTTACCTCGGGACAGGGAACACCGGGGAGCTGTTTTTT.

The chain combines TRBV9 with TRBJ1-5, with 7 bases matching TRBD1. Germline trimming cut 0 bases from V and 1 base from J; bases unmatched to any gene: 1. Per germline, CDR1 SGDLS and CDR2 YYNGEE. The CDR3 contains 15 residues. Here the CDR3 reads CASSVAGQSNQPQHF. The CDR3 DNA reads as TGTGCCAGCAGCGTAGCGGGACAGAGCAATCAGCCCCAGCATTTT.

This sequence joins TRBV9 and TRBJ1-5; the D is unclear. V dropped 0 bases and J dropped 1 base, with 5 bases sitting between them. This CDR3 has 14 amino acids. Germline V CDR1 and CDR2: SGDLS, YYNGEE. CDR3 sequence: CASSVGGSNQPQHF. DNA for the CDR3: TGTGCCAGCAGCGTAGGCGGAAGCAATCAGCCCCAGCATTTT.

DNA of the CDR3: TGTGCCAGCAGTTTCACAGGGCCTGATGGCTACACCTTC. It codes for CASSFTGPDGYTF. The gene calls are TRBV6-5 and TRBJ1-2, with D possibly being TRBD1 (6 bases). The ends were cut back, 4 bases at V and 6 bases at J, with 12 bases in the middle. Germline V gene lookup returns CDR1 MNHEY and CDR2 SVGAGI. This CDR3 is 13 amino acids long.

The rearrangement uses TRBV29-1 and TRBJ1-1, with D uncertain. From germline, CDR1 is SQVTM and CDR2 ANQGSEA. V was trimmed by 2 bases and J by 11 bases, leaving 18 bases between them. The CDR3 is 13 amino acids. The CDR3 region has the DNA TGCAGCGTTGAAACCTCGTCACCAACGAGGGCTTTCTTT. This gives the protein CSVETSSPTRAFF.

The chain has TRBV4-3 and TRBJ1-4; the match to TRBD1 covers 8 bases. Germline V gives CDR1 LGHNA, CDR2 YSLEER. The V gene end was trimmed by 3 bases and the J gene end by 8 bases; junction bases not matched to a gene: 8. This CDR3 region has 15 residues. The CDR3 loop is CASSQGGQGKEKLFF. The CDR3 region has the DNA TGCGCCAGCAGCCAGGGAGGACAGGGAAAGGAAAAACTGTTTTTT.

In its sample, this clone was seen a few times. The chain combines TRBV27 with TRBJ2-5; TRBD2 might be the D (5 bases). Germline V gene sequence: CDR1 MNHEY, CDR2 SMNVEV (reference sequence). The CDR3 consists of 14 residues. V was shortened by 5 bases and J by 5 bases, with 15 bases between the two germline ends. The CDR3: CASSPRTVRETQYF. CDR3 nucleotides: TGTGCCAGCAGTCCCAGGACTGTCCGGGAGACCCAGTACTTC.

V and J are TRBV5-8 and TRBJ1-5; TRBD1 aligns across 8 bases. The CDR3 sequence is 20 residues long. Unmatched junction bases numbered 18, after V lost 4 bases and J lost 0 bases. CDR1 and CDR2 (germline): SGHTS, YDEGEE. The CDR3 is CASSGGQATPSHYSNQPQHF. In nucleotides, the CDR3 is TGTGCCAGCAGCGGGGGACAGGCGACCCCGTCCCATTATAGCAATCAGCCCCAGCATTTT.

The J gene is TRBJ2-5, the V gene TRBV4-2, with D possibly TRBD2 on 6 matching bases. This CDR3 region has 14 residues. The ends were cut back, 3 bases at V and 2 bases at J, with 10 bases in the middle. The V gene's germline CDR1 is LGHNA and CDR2 YNFKEQ. In DNA form, the CDR3 reads TGTGCCAGCAGCCAGACGGGGGAGCAAGAGACCCAGTACTTC. Translated: CASSQTGEQETQYF.

The gene calls are TRBV4-2 and TRBJ2-4; 7 bases are shared with TRBD1. CDR3 length: 17 amino acids. Trimming cost V 4 bases and J 0 bases; bases outside gene matches: 9. CDR1 and CDR2 (germline): LGHNA, YNFKEQ. The CDR3 DNA follows: TGTGCCAGCAGCCGAGCTGAGACAGGGCTAGCCAAAAACATTCAGTACTTC. Its translation: CASSRAETGLAKNIQYF.

CDR3 sequence: CASSLRSTRLYEQYF. The CDR3 nucleotides read TGTGCCAGCAGCCTCCGCAGTACTAGACTCTACGAGCAGTACTTC. The rearrangement links TRBV7-2 to TRBJ2-7; possibly TRBD2 for D (5 bases). Trimming cost V 5 bases and J 3 bases, with 17 bases left between them. This CDR3 has 15 amino acids. Germline lookup yields CDR1 SGHTA and CDR2 FQGNSA.

On this clone itself: The junction shows a germline mismatch at one end, possibly a read error. The chain combines TRBV27 with TRBJ1-1; D uncertain. The CDR3 contains 13 residues. CDR1 is MNHEY and CDR2 is SMNVEV in the germline V gene (reference sequence). The CDR3 bases are TGTGCCAGCAGTTTATCCAGATACACTAAAGCTTTCTTT. Translating it yields CASSLSRYTKAFF.

The chain employs TRBV6-5 and TRBJ1-3; the D gene is possibly TRBD1 (5 bases). Trimming stripped 4 bases from V and 4 bases from J, with 8 bases between. CDR1 and CDR2 (germline): MNHEY, SVGAGI. CDR3 size: 13 residues. DNA of the CDR3: TGTGCCAGCAGTTTAGGGGCGGGAAACACCATATATTTT. Protein: CASSLGAGNTIYF.

The V gene is TRBV4-1, the J gene TRBJ2-5, with 9 bases aligning to TRBD1. TRBJ2-7 explains the end of the DNA better; the J call may be wrong. Germline-derived CDR1 and CDR2 are MGHRA and YSYEKL. The CDR3 is made up of 15 amino acids. Written as DNA, the CDR3 is TGCGCCAGCAGCCAATTAGGGACAGGGAACTACGAGCAGTACTTC. This translates into CASSQLGTGNYEQYF.

This chain joins TRBV11-2 and TRBJ2-5; no definite D call. Germline V gene data show CDR1 as SGHAT and CDR2 as FQNNGV. Trimming stripped 3 bases from V and 2 bases from J, with 7 bases between. The CDR3 has 13 residues. DNA of the CDR3: TGTGCCAGCAGCTTCACCTATCAAGAGACCCAGTACTTC. Encoded protein: CASSFTYQETQYF.

This clone was detected only a few times. V gene TRBV5-4 combines with J gene TRBJ2-7; tentatively, D is TRBD2 (5 bases). The V end lost 5 bases, the J end lost 0 bases, and 12 bases lay between the germline ends. The germline gives CDR1 SGHNT, CDR2 YYREEE (reference sequence). The CDR3 covers 14 residues. CDR3 bases: TGTGCCAGCAGTCCTGGACGGGGCTCCTACGAGCAGTACTTC. Translating it yields CASSPGRGSYEQYF.

Only a few counts were recorded for this clone. V is TRBV15 and J is TRBJ2-3; D is unclear. This CDR3 contains 13 residues. V was clipped by 2 bases and J by 2 bases, with 5 bases between them. Germline V lookup: CDR1 LNHNV, CDR2 YYDKDF (reference sequence). CDR3 loop: CATSRQNTDTQYF. For the CDR3, the DNA is TGTGCCACCAGCAGACAAAACACAGATACGCAGTATTTT.

The V call is TRBV28, the J call TRBJ2-2; D perhaps matches TRBD1 (6 bases). Looked up from germline, CDR1 is MDHEN and CDR2 is SYDVKM. The length of the CDR3 is 15 residues. V lost 5 bases and J 6 bases, leaving 16 bases between the germline ends. CDR3 protein: CASSQTQGSAGELFF. The CDR3 coding sequence is TGTGCCAGCAGTCAGACCCAGGGGTCGGCCGGGGAGCTGTTTTTT.

The chain employs TRBV2 and TRBJ1-5; TRBD1 agrees at 8 bases. The germline V gene encodes CDR1 SNHLY and CDR2 FYNNEI. The CDR3 is made up of 15 amino acids. V gave up 5 bases and J gave up 6 bases; unmatched junction bases: 9. CDR3 in amino acids: CASSSDRGRGQPQHF. As DNA, the CDR3 is TGTGCCAGCAGTTCAGACAGGGGTCGGGGTCAGCCCCAGCATTTT. Combining the CDR3 with reference TRBV2 and TRBJ1-5 gives the whole variable domain EPEVTQTPSHQVTQMGQEVILRCVPISNHLYFYWYRQILGQKVEFLVSFYNNEISEKSEIFDDQFSVERPDGSNFTLKIRSTKLEDSAMYFCASSSDRGRGQPQHFGDGTRLSIL.

The J gene is TRBJ2-1, the V gene TRBV9; a weak D match, TRBD1 (6 bases). Trimming shortened V by 4 bases and J by 5 bases, and 16 bases separated the two germline ends. There are 15 residues in the CDR3. The germline CDR1 and CDR2 sequences are SGDLS and YYNGEE. CDR3 loop: CASSPRRTDDNEQFF. The CDR3 DNA reads as TGTGCCAGCAGCCCCCGCCGGACAGACGACAATGAGCAGTTCTTC.

The rearrangement links TRBV4-2 to TRBJ2-7; TRBD1 aligns across 11 bases. Germline V gene lookup returns CDR1 LGHNA and CDR2 YNFKEQ. The CDR3 loop spans 14 amino acids. J lost 3 bases, V lost 4 bases, and 2 bases had no gene match. The CDR3 is CASSRTGGRYEQYF. The CDR3, as DNA: TGTGCCAGCAGCCGGACAGGGGGCCGCTACGAGCAGTACTTC.

The V gene is TRBV18, the J gene TRBJ2-5; 8 bases map to TRBD2. V lost 3 bases, J lost 5 bases, and 2 bases stayed unmatched. The CDR3 is 13 amino acids. CDR1 is KGHSH and CDR2 is LQKENI in the germline V gene. The CDR3 DNA reads TGTGCCAGCTCACCGGAGCGGGGGGAGACCCAGTACTTC. It encodes CASSPERGETQYF. Filled out from reference TRBV18 and TRBJ2-5, the complete variable domain reads NAGVMQNPRHLVRRRGQEARLRCSPMKGHSHVYWYRQLPEEGLKFMVYLQKENIIDESGMPKERFSAEFPKEGPSILRIQQVVRGDSAAYFCASSPERGETQYFGPGTRLLVL.

A note on this clone: Other DNA sequences in this specimen translate into the identical CDR3. The chain combines TRBV18 with TRBJ1-2; no definite D call. The CDR3 sequence is 13 residues long. The germline V gene has CDR1 KGHSH and CDR2 LQKENI. The ends were cut back, 2 bases at V and 5 bases at J, with 9 bases in the middle. The CDR3 nucleotides are TGTGCCAGCTCACCAGCAACAGAGTATGGCTACACCTTC. Protein sequence: CASSPATEYGYTF.

The rearrangement links TRBV18 to TRBJ1-3; D is ambiguous. The CDR3 has 16 residues. Germline CDR1 and CDR2: KGHSH and LQKENI. V lost 1 base and J 0 bases, leaving 10 bases between the germline ends. The chain's CDR3 is CASSPQPLRSGNTIYF. CDR3 sequence (DNA): TGTGCCAGCTCACCACAACCTTTGCGCTCTGGAAACACCATATATTTT. Based on the CDR3 plus reference TRBV18 and TRBJ1-3, the full variable domain is NAGVMQNPRHLVRRRGQEARLRCSPMKGHSHVYWYRQLPEEGLKFMVYLQKENIIDESGMPKERFSAEFPKEGPSILRIQQVVRGDSAAYFCASSPQPLRSGNTIYFGEGSWLTVV.

The chain links TRBV7-9 to TRBJ2-3; possible D gene TRBD2, 5 bases. Germline CDR1 reads SEHNR; CDR2 reads FQNEAQ (reference sequence). Trimming stripped 5 bases from V and 4 bases from J, with 10 bases between. The CDR3 consists of 13 residues. CDR3 in DNA: TGTGCCAGCAGCGCGACTAAAGCAGATACGCAGTATTTT. Translated, it gives CASSATKADTQYF.

As for this clone: The same CDR3 also results from other DNA sequences found in this sample. V and J are TRBV7-2 and TRBJ2-7; D remains unclear. V lost 5 bases and J lost 3, with 5 bases in between. This CDR3 is built from 11 residues. CDR1 is SGHTA and CDR2 is FQGNSA in the germline V gene. Here the CDR3 reads CASSPGYEQYF. CDR3 nucleotide sequence: TGTGCCAGCAGCCCGGGCTACGAGCAGTACTTC.

This clone was seen just once. V gene TRBV4-1 combines with J gene TRBJ2-7, with D perhaps TRBD1 (6 bases). This CDR3 is built from 16 residues. V was clipped by 0 bases and J by 9 bases, with 21 bases between them. CDR1 is MGHRA and CDR2 is YSYEKL in the germline V gene. In DNA, the CDR3 is TGCGCCAGCAGCCAAGATATGCAGAGGGGGTTTTTTGGGCAGTACTTC. It specifies CASSQDMQRGFFGQYF.

This chain connects TRBV5-4 to TRBJ1-2; tentative D call: TRBD1 (5 bases). The CDR3 is 14 residues long. Germline CDR1 SGHNT, CDR2 YYREEE (reference sequence). Trimming took off 4 bases at V and 8 bases at J, with 18 bases between the two ends. The CDR3 DNA sequence: TGTGCCAGCAGCCCTCGGGAGGGGCGAAGGGGCTACACCTTC. Amino acid sequence: CASSPREGRRGYTF.